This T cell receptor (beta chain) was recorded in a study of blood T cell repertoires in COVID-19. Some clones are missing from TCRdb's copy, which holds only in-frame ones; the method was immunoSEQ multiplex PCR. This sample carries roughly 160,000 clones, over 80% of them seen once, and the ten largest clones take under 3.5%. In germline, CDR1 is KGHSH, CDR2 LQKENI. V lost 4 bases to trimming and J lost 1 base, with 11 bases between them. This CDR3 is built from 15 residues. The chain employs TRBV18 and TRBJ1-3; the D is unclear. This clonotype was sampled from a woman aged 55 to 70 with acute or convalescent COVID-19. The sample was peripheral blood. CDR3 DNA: TGTGCCAGCTCACGATATGAGGGATCTGGAAACACCATATATTTT. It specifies CASSRYEGSGNTIYF.